The next 32 T cell receptor beta chains were all read from a single sample in a study of T cells in Graves' hyperthyroidism and ophthalmopathy. Amplification yielded TCR beta CDR3 regions, with RNA transcripts as the source. A set of HTBI primers served as the primers for a first-round RT-PCR of the TCR CDR3. One entry per CDR3 protein results from TCRdb running MiXCR on the multiplex PCR reads. This table has about 600,000 distinct CDR3 sequences, more than 13% appearing once. The sequencing input was blood. Every receptor here comes from a woman in her late teens or twenties with Graves' ophthalmopathy.

This clonotype was counted at least ten times. The V call is TRBV6-1, the J call TRBJ1-1; TRBD1 agrees at 10 bases. Unmatched junction bases numbered 6, after V lost 10 bases and J lost 4 bases. CDR3 length equals 13 residues. CDR1 and CDR2 (germline): MNHNS, SASEGT. The CDR3, as DNA: TGTGCCATCGGAGGACAGGGGGTCACTGAAGCTTTCTTT. It translates to CAIGGQGVTEAFF.

This clonotype was counted many times. The chain links TRBV7-2 to TRBJ1-4; D is unclear. Germline V gene data show CDR1 as SGHTA and CDR2 as FQGNSA. This CDR3 comprises 16 residues. V was clipped by 0 bases and J by 3 bases, with 11 bases between them. The CDR3 protein is CASSLAGRQPNEKLFF. In DNA, the CDR3 is TGTGCCAGCAGCTTAGCGGGGAGGCAACCTAATGAAAAACTGTTTTTT.

The table lists this clonotype with many counts. This rearrangement joins TRBV7-3 to TRBJ2-1; 7 bases are a match to TRBD2. Germline assignment: CDR1 SGHTA and CDR2 FQGTGA. CDR3 length: 15 residues. J lost 0 bases, V lost 5 bases, and 4 bases had no gene match. CDR3 residues: CASSQLASSYNEQFF. The CDR3 DNA is TGTGCCAGCAGCCAACTAGCGAGCTCCTACAATGAGCAGTTCTTC.

This clonotype was seen a handful of times. The chain carries TRBV2 and TRBJ1-6; 7 bases align to TRBD1. With 8 bases clipped from V and 4 bases from J, the junction kept 8 bases outside the gene matches. This CDR3 has 15 amino acids. Germline V gene data show CDR1 as SNHLY and CDR2 as FYNNEI. The CDR3 spells CASGVRDRYNSPLHF. The CDR3 nucleotides read TGTGCCAGCGGTGTTCGGGACAGATATAATTCACCCCTCCACTTT. Supplemented by reference TRBV2 and TRBJ1-6, the full variable domain reads EPEVTQTPSHQVTQMGQEVILRCVPISNHLYFYWYRQILGQKVEFLVSFYNNEISEKSEIFDDQFSVERPDGSNFTLKIRSTKLEDSAMYFCASGVRDRYNSPLHFGNGTRLTVT.

The V gene is TRBV14, the J gene TRBJ2-7, with D possibly being TRBD1 (5 bases). V lost 1 base, J lost 1 base, and 17 bases lay in between. Germline CDR1 reads SGHDN; CDR2 reads FVKESK. CDR3 length: 17 amino acids. Here the CDR3 DNA reads TGTGCCAGCAGCCAAGGCTTGACAGAGCCTTTTTCCTACGAGCAGTACTTC. Translating it yields CASSQGLTEPFSYEQYF.

This clonotype has a count of ten or more. The genes are TRBV30 and TRBJ1-2; D is unclear. CDR1 is GTSNPN, CDR2 SVGIG, per germline (reference sequence). The germline V and J ends were trimmed by 0 bases and 5 bases, with 16 bases remaining between them. The CDR3 spans 15 residues. The CDR3 DNA reads TGTGCCTGGAGTGTACTCCTATCCGGGAAATATGGCTACACCTTC. Translating gives CAWSVLLSGKYGYTF.

This clonotype showed up many times. The chain combines TRBV5-1 with TRBJ1-1; the D is unclear. V shed 5 bases and J shed 5 bases, with 13 bases lying between them. The CDR3 has 13 amino acids. CDR1 and CDR2 from the germline V gene are SGHRS and YFSETQ. CDR3 sequence (DNA): TGCGCCAGCAGGGTGGGTCTAGGGACTGAAGCTTTCTTT. Translation: CASRVGLGTEAFF. The full variable domain, rest sourced from reference TRBV5-1 and TRBJ1-1, is KAGVTQTPRYLIKTRGQQVTLSCSPISGHRSVSWYQQTPGQGLQFLFEYFSETQRNKGNFPGRFSGRQFSNSRSEMNVSTLELGDSALYLCASRVGLGTEAFFGQGTRLTVV.

The V and J genes are TRBV6-2 or TRBV6-3 and TRBJ2-1; 11 bases fit TRBD2. The CDR3 length is 16 residues. Germline lookup yields CDR1 MNHEY and CDR2 SVGEGT. Trimming at V came to 2 bases and at J to 4 bases, leaving 4 bases not matched to a gene. The CDR3 DNA is TGTGCCAGCAGTTACCAACTAGCGGGAGTATACAATGAGCAGTTCTTC. Amino acids: CASSYQLAGVYNEQFF.

V gene TRBV19 combines with J gene TRBJ1-2; 7 positions agree with TRBD1. J was trimmed by 0 bases and V by 0 bases; bases with no gene match: 10. The CDR3 extends over 18 amino acids. Germline loops: CDR1 LNHDA, CDR2 SQIVND (reference sequence). The chain's CDR3 is CASSIDRDSPASNYGYTF. In nucleotides, the CDR3 is TGTGCCAGTAGTATAGATAGGGACAGCCCGGCTTCTAACTATGGCTACACCTTC.

The chain couples TRBV20-1 to TRBJ2-1; perhaps D is TRBD1 or TRBD2 (5 bases each). The CDR3 extends over 13 amino acids. The V gene lost 3 bases and the J gene lost 9 bases, with 15 bases spanning the gap. Germline CDR1 and CDR2: DFQATT and SNEGSKA (reference sequence). The CDR3, as DNA: TGCAGTGCTAGGCCAGGGAGCCGTGGTGAGCAGTTCTTC. This gives the protein CSARPGSRGEQFF.

This clonotype has a count of ten or more. The rearrangement joins TRBV20-1 to TRBJ2-5, with 7 bases identical to TRBD2. Germline loops: CDR1 DFQATT, CDR2 SNEGSKA (reference sequence). V lost 5 bases, J lost 2 bases, and 11 bases stayed unmatched. The CDR3 is 15 residues long. CDR3 sequence (DNA): TGCAGTGCTCTTGACCCGGCTAGCGGACAAGAGACCCAGTACTTC. Residues: CSALDPASGQETQYF.

This clonotype was seen only a few times. A single base separates this from a much larger clone, so it may be a read error. V gene TRBV27 combines with J gene TRBJ2-7; 7 nucleotides agree with TRBD2. With 2 bases clipped from V and 0 bases from J, the junction kept 4 bases outside the gene matches. The CDR3 consists of 15 residues. The germline V gene has CDR1 MNHEY and CDR2 SMNVEV (reference sequence). For the CDR3, the DNA is TGTGCCAGCAGTTTAGGGGGGGGGGGCTCCTACGAGCAGTACTTC. This translates into CASSLGGGGSYEQYF.

This clonotype occurred a few times. V usage is TRBV18 and J usage is TRBJ1-6, with unresolved D. The CDR3 sequence is 17 residues long. The germline CDR1 and CDR2 sequences are KGHSH and LQKENI. V was pared by 0 bases and J by 7 bases, with 16 bases between. CDR3 DNA sequence: TGTGCCAGCTCACCACCAGCTCGTCAGTCCGTGAATTCACCCCTCCACTTT. As protein: CASSPPARQSVNSPLHF.

This clonotype was found many times. The rearrangement uses TRBV28 and TRBJ2-2; D possibly corresponds to TRBD2 (5 bases). V gave up 5 bases and J gave up 4 bases, with 14 bases separating them. The CDR3 is made up of 15 amino acids. In germline, CDR1 is MDHEN, CDR2 SYDVKM. CDR3 bases: TGTGCCAGCAGTCTCCCCTTAGCGCTCACCGGGGAGCTGTTTTTT. Its translation: CASSLPLALTGELFF.

This clonotype was seen only a few times. Since a much larger clone is just one base distant, this may be a read error. Here the CDR3 DNA reads TGTGCCTGGAGTGGACAGTTGGACACTGAAGCTTTCTTT. Amino acid sequence: CAWSGQLDTEAFF. This chain links TRBV30 with TRBJ1-1, with D tentatively TRBD1 (5 bases). The V end lost 1 base, the J end lost 3 bases, and 9 bases lay between the germline ends. CDR1 and CDR2 from the germline V gene are GTSNPN and SVGIG (reference sequence). The CDR3 sequence is 13 residues long.

V usage is TRBV7-2 and J usage is TRBJ2-7; the D gene is possibly TRBD2 (6 bases). Trimming stripped 2 bases from V and 0 bases from J, with 17 bases between. The CDR3 runs to 17 residues. Germline lookup yields CDR1 SGHTA and CDR2 FQGNSA. The CDR3 nucleotides are TGTGCCAGCAGCTTATCTCGGGGGATCGGCTACTCCTACGAGCAGTACTTC. Residues: CASSLSRGIGYSYEQYF.

In its sample, this clonotype was seen many times. V and J are TRBV12-3 or TRBV12-4 and TRBJ2-7; D is uncertain. V lost 7 bases and J lost 2, with 15 bases in between. CDR3 size: 14 residues. The CDR3 region is CASTTETETYEQYF. DNA of the CDR3: TGTGCCAGCACGACCGAGACCGAAACCTACGAGCAGTACTTC.

Comments on this clonotype: An end of the junction does not agree with germline; a read error may underlie this. The gene calls are TRBV11-3 and TRBJ1-1, with unresolved D. The CDR3 totals 13 residues. The germline V gene has CDR1 SGHNT and CDR2 YENEEA. This chain's CDR3 is CTSSPEAGTEAFF. CDR3 nucleotides: TGTACCAGCAGCCCAGAAGCGGGTACTGAAGCTTTCTTT.

This clonotype was seen many times. The V and J genes are TRBV7-9 and TRBJ2-5; D not certain. CDR1 and CDR2 from the germline V gene are SEHNR and FQNEAQ (reference sequence). This CDR3 comprises 13 residues. Trimming took off 4 bases at V and 2 bases at J, with 8 bases between the two ends. CDR3: CASSYTEQETQYF. The CDR3 coding sequence is TGTGCCAGCAGCTACACGGAGCAAGAGACCCAGTACTTC.

This clonotype was seen at least ten times. The V call is TRBV9, the J call TRBJ2-1, with 7 positions matching TRBD2. The trim removed 1 base at V and 7 bases at J, leaving 8 bases unmatched. Germline loops: CDR1 SGDLS, CDR2 YYNGEE. The CDR3 has 15 residues. The CDR3 DNA reads as TGTGCCAGCAGCGTAATGGGAGGGGCTTTGAATGAGCAGTTCTTC. As protein: CASSVMGGALNEQFF. The complete variable domain, with remaining parts taken from reference TRBV9 and TRBJ2-1, reads DSGVTQTPKHLITATGQRVTLRCSPRSGDLSVYWYQQSLDQGLQFLIQYYNGEERAKGNILERFSAQQFPDLHSELNLSSLELGDSALYFCASSVMGGALNEQFFGPGTRLTVL.

This clonotype was picked up many times. The chain's CDR3 is CSGGSNEQYF. For the CDR3, the DNA is TGCAGCGGGGGGTCTAACGAGCAGTACTTC. The rearrangement links TRBV29-1 to TRBJ2-7, with D tentatively TRBD1 or TRBD2 (5 bases each). From germline, CDR1 is SQVTM and CDR2 ANQGSEA. Trimming removed 7 bases from V and 5 bases from J, with 9 bases in between. The CDR3 is made up of 10 amino acids.

This clonotype appeared a few times. The chain couples TRBV7-9 to TRBJ2-6, with 8 bases identical to TRBD1. Germline V lookup: CDR1 SEHNR, CDR2 FQNEAQ (reference sequence). V lost 6 bases and J lost 0; bases outside the gene matches: 10. The CDR3 runs to 18 residues. The CDR3 nucleotides read TGTGCCAGCAGGCCGGGACAGGCATTAATCTCTGGGGCCAACGTCCTGACTTTC. Translation gives CASRPGQALISGANVLTF.

This clonotype was seen ten or more times. V gene TRBV6-1 combines with J gene TRBJ1-1; D is perhaps TRBD1 (6 bases). Between the trimmed V and J ends, which lost 3 bases and 5 bases, there was a span of 19 bases. This CDR3 comprises 16 residues. From germline, CDR1 is MNHNS and CDR2 SASEGT. The CDR3 loop is CASSEKDSPLFTEAFF. CDR3 DNA: TGTGCCAGCAGTGAGAAGGACAGCCCCCTGTTTACTGAAGCTTTCTTT.

This clonotype appeared many times. This rearrangement joins TRBV12-3 or TRBV12-4 to TRBJ2-1; D may be TRBD1 or TRBD2 (5 bases each). There are 14 residues in the CDR3. V was pared by 3 bases and J by 15 bases, with 21 bases between. This chain's CDR3 is CASSFPGLHVGRFF. The CDR3, as DNA: TGTGCCAGCAGTTTCCCTGGACTCCACGTGGGGCGGTTCTTC.

This chain joins TRBV5-1 and TRBJ1-2; D possibly corresponds to TRBD1 (5 bases). CDR3 length equals 13 residues. With 5 bases removed from V and 1 base from J, the gap between germline ends came to 9 bases. The V gene's germline CDR1 is SGHRS and CDR2 YFSETQ. CDR3 amino acids: CASRSDSNYGYTF. CDR3 bases: TGCGCCAGCAGATCAGACAGTAACTATGGCTACACCTTC.

This clonotype showed up just a few times. Here the CDR3 DNA reads TGTGCCAGTAGTACGACTAGCGGGAGGGTAGACGAGCAGTACTTC. Residues: CASSTTSGRVDEQYF. V usage is TRBV19 and J usage is TRBJ2-7; 14 nucleotides align to TRBD2. In germline, CDR1 is LNHDA, CDR2 SQIVND (reference sequence). V was clipped by 4 bases and J by 5 bases; unmatched bases: 4. This CDR3 comprises 15 residues.

This clonotype has ten or more counts. This rearrangement joins TRBV3-1 to TRBJ2-1; TRBD2 is a possible D gene (5 bases). The germline V gene has CDR1 LGHDT and CDR2 YNNKEL (reference sequence). This CDR3 region has 16 residues. V lost 0 bases, J lost 5 bases, and 14 bases lay in between. CDR3 coding DNA: TGTGCCAGCAGCCAAGATGACGGCGGGCTGCACAATGAGCAGTTCTTC. Residues: CASSQDDGGLHNEQFF.

This clonotype was detected many times. This rearrangement joins TRBV12-3 or TRBV12-4 to TRBJ2-2; 9 bases align to TRBD2. The CDR3 contains 17 residues. The V segment lost 4 bases and the J segment 5 bases; nucleotides outside the gene matches: 11. CDR3 region: CASSSVSAGGETGELFF. CDR3 nucleotide sequence: TGTGCCAGCAGTTCCGTATCAGCGGGGGGAGAGACCGGGGAGCTGTTTTTT.

This clonotype was detected many times. The chain uses TRBV2 and TRBJ2-5, with TRBD1 matching 8 bases. Unmatched junction bases numbered 11, after V lost 2 bases and J lost 9 bases. Germline V gene sequence: CDR1 SNHLY, CDR2 FYNNEI. This CDR3 has 15 amino acids. The CDR3 nucleotides read TGTGCCAGCAGTGAACGGACAGGGCATGAAACGTCCCAGTACTTC. Translation gives CASSERTGHETSQYF.

This clonotype appeared a few times. The CDR3: CASSPSPMGTGNSPLHF. The CDR3 DNA reads TGTGCCAGCAGCCCTTCCCCCATGGGGACAGGGAATTCACCCCTCCACTTT. The chain joins TRBV7-9 to TRBJ1-6; 9 bases are a match to TRBD1. Germline trimming cut 5 bases from V and 7 bases from J; bases unmatched to any gene: 12. The CDR3 is made up of 17 amino acids. Germline assignment: CDR1 SEHNR and CDR2 FQNEAQ (reference sequence). The full variable domain, rest sourced from reference TRBV7-9 and TRBJ1-6, is DTGVSQNPRHKITKRGQNVTFRCDPISEHNRLYWYRQTLGQGPEFLTYFQNEAQLEKSRLLSDRFSAERPKGSFSTLEIQRTEQGDSAMYLCASSPSPMGTGNSPLHFGNGTRLTVT.

This clonotype was recorded at least ten times. This chain uses TRBV27 with TRBJ2-7; tentative D call: TRBD1 (6 bases). Germline V gene lookup returns CDR1 MNHEY and CDR2 SMNVEV (reference sequence). This CDR3 is built from 15 residues. Trimming cost V 1 base and J 3 bases, with 13 bases left between them. In DNA form, the CDR3 reads TGTGCCAGCAGTTTATTCCGGGACACCAACTACGAGCAGTACTTC. It yields the protein CASSLFRDTNYEQYF.

This clonotype occurred many times. The rearrangement joins TRBV20-1 to TRBJ2-1, with 8 bases matching TRBD2. This CDR3 spans 16 amino acids. Germline V gene data show CDR1 as DFQATT and CDR2 as SNEGSKA (reference sequence). Unmatched junction bases numbered 9, after V lost 1 base and J lost 4 bases. The chain's CDR3 is CSARGPGTSPYNEQFF. The CDR3 region has the DNA TGCAGTGCTAGAGGTCCCGGGACTAGTCCGTACAATGAGCAGTTCTTC.